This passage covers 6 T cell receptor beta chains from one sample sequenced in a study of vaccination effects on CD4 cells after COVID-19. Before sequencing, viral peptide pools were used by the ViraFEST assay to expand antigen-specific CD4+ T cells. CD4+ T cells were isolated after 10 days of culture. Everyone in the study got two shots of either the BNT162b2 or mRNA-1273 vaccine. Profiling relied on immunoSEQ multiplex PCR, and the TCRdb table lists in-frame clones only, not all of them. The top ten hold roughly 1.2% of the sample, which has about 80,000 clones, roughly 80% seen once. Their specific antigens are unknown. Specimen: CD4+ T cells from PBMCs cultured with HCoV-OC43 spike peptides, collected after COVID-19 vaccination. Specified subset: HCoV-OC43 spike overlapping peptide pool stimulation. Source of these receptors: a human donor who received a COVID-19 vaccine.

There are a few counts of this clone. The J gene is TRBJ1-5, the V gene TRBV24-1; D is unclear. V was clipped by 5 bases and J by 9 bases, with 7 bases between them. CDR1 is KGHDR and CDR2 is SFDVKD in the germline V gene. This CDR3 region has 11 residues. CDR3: CATSGVGPQHF. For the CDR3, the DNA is TGTGCCACCAGTGGGGTTGGGCCCCAGCATTTT.

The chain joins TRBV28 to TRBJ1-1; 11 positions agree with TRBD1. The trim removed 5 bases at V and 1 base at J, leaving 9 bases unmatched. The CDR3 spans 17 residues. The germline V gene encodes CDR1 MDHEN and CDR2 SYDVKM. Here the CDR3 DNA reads TGTGCCAGCAGTAAACCGGGACAGGGGGGTCGGAACACTGAAGCTTTCTTT. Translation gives CASSKPGQGGRNTEAFF.

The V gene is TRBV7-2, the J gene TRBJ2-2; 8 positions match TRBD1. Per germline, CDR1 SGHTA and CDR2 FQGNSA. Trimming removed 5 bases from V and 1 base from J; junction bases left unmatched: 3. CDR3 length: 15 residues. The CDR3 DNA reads TGTGCCAGCAGCCGGACAGGGCTGAACACCGGGGAGCTGTTTTTT. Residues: CASSRTGLNTGELFF.

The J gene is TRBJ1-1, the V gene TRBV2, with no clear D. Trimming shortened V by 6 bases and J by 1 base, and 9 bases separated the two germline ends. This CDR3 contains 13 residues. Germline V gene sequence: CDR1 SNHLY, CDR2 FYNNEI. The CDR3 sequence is CASSREGNTEAFF. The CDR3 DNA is TGTGCCAGCAGCCGGGAGGGGAACACTGAAGCTTTCTTT.

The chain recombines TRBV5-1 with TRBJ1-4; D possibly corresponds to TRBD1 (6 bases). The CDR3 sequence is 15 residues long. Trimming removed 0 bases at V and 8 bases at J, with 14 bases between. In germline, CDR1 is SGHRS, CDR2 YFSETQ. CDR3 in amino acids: CASSLAPGVGEKLFF. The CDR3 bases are TGCGCCAGCAGCTTGGCCCCAGGGGTAGGGGAAAAACTGTTTTTT.

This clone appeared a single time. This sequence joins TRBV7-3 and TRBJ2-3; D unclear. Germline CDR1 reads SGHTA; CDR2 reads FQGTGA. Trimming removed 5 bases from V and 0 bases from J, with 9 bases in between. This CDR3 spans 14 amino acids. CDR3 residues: CASSLQSSTDTQYF. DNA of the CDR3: TGTGCCAGCAGCCTTCAATCTAGCACAGATACGCAGTATTTT.